Following are 17 T cell receptor beta chains from one sample sequenced in a study of blood T cell repertoires in COVID-19. The protocol was immunoSEQ multiplex PCR, while the TCRdb copy is restricted to in-frame clones and leaves out a portion. The sample yields 90,000 to 130,000 clones, more than 75% seen once. The specimen sequenced was peripheral blood. These receptors came from a woman between 50 and 59 years old with acute or convalescent COVID-19.

The rearrangement joins TRBV13 to TRBJ2-2; the D is unclear. The CDR3 spans 15 residues. Germline CDR1 is PRHDT and CDR2 is FYEKMQ (reference sequence). Between the trimmed V and J ends, which lost 5 bases and 1 base, there was a span of 11 bases. CDR3 in amino acids: CASSLLRMNTGELFF. For the CDR3, the DNA is TGTGCCAGCAGCCTGCTGCGCATGAACACCGGGGAGCTGTTTTTT.

The gene calls are TRBV19 and TRBJ1-5; 7 positions agree with TRBD1. With V trimmed by 4 bases and J by 3 bases, 3 bases remained unmatched. Germline V gene data show CDR1 as LNHDA and CDR2 as SQIVND (reference sequence). The CDR3 contains 14 residues. CDR3 sequence reads: CASSTDRFNQPQHF. The CDR3 DNA reads as TGTGCCAGTAGTACGGACAGGTTCAATCAGCCCCAGCATTTT.

V gene TRBV5-1 combines with J gene TRBJ2-1; D is perhaps TRBD2 (7 bases). V was cut by 0 bases and J by 5 bases, with 21 bases left in between. CDR1 and CDR2 from the germline V gene are SGHRS and YFSETQ. The CDR3 contains 18 residues. The CDR3 nucleotides read TGCGCCAGCAGCTTGGTGTTGGTTGGGCAGGGGACTAACAATGAGCAGTTCTTC. Translation: CASSLVLVGQGTNNEQFF. Together with reference TRBV5-1 and TRBJ2-1, the CDR3 gives the full variable domain: KAGVTQTPRYLIKTRGQQVTLSCSPISGHRSVSWYQQTPGQGLQFLFEYFSETQRNKGNFPGRFSGRQFSNSRSEMNVSTLELGDSALYLCASSLVLVGQGTNNEQFFGPGTRLTVL.

This chain uses TRBV5-4 with TRBJ1-2, with D uncertain. Trimming took off 0 bases at V and 0 bases at J, with 6 bases between the two ends. Germline V gives CDR1 SGHNT, CDR2 YYREEE (reference sequence). This CDR3 comprises 14 residues. CDR3 nucleotides: TGTGCCAGCAGCTTGGAAATAGCTAACTATGGCTACACCTTC. It encodes CASSLEIANYGYTF. The variable domain in full, completed from reference TRBV5-4 and TRBJ1-2, reads ETGVTQSPTHLIKTRGQQVTLRCSSQSGHNTVSWYQQALGQGPQFIFQYYREEENGRGNFPPRFSGLQFPNYSSELNVNALELDDSALYLCASSLEIANYGYTFGSGTRLTVV.

This rearrangement joins TRBV9 to TRBJ2-3; perhaps TRBD1 as D (6 bases). There are 15 residues in the CDR3. Germline V gives CDR1 SGDLS, CDR2 YYNGEE. Between the trimmed V and J ends, which lost 2 bases and 2 bases, there was a span of 12 bases. CDR3 residues: CASSVGTSFTDTQYF. In nucleotides, the CDR3 is TGTGCCAGCAGCGTCGGGACATCATTCACAGATACGCAGTATTTT.

The chain combines TRBV18 with TRBJ2-7; D is undetermined. Germline V gives CDR1 KGHSH, CDR2 LQKENI. The CDR3 is made up of 12 amino acids. The V and J ends lost 6 bases and 6 bases respectively, with 12 bases between them. CDR3 DNA sequence: TGTGCCAGCTCCCCTCTCAGAACCGAGCAGTACTTC. The encoded protein is CASSPLRTEQYF.

The rearrangement joins TRBV10-2 to TRBJ2-2, with D tentatively TRBD2 (6 bases). V lost 6 bases to trimming and J lost 3 bases, with 11 bases between them. The CDR3 consists of 14 residues. Germline V gene lookup returns CDR1 WSHSY and CDR2 SAAADI. The DNA of the CDR3 is TGCGCCAGCAGGCCGGGAGCGGACACCGGGGAGCTGTTTTTT. This translates into CASRPGADTGELFF.

This rearrangement joins TRBV29-1 to TRBJ1-5, with TRBD1 identical over 9 bases. The CDR3 has 12 residues. The V and J ends lost 7 bases and 5 bases, in that order; junction bases with no gene match: 3. From germline, CDR1 is SQVTM and CDR2 ANQGSEA. In DNA, the CDR3 is TGCAGCGGCGGGGACAGGGATCAGCCCCAGCATTTT. Translation: CSGGDRDQPQHF.

The chain combines TRBV7-9 with TRBJ2-1; D is possibly TRBD2 (7 bases). Trimming pared 4 bases from V and 7 bases from J, leaving 17 bases between. CDR1 is SEHNR and CDR2 is FQNEAQ in the germline V gene (reference sequence). The CDR3 sequence is 15 residues long. The CDR3 loop is CASSSGAGATNEQFF. The CDR3 nucleotides read TGTGCCAGCAGCTCGGGGGCGGGAGCTACGAATGAGCAGTTCTTC.

This clone was seen once. The V gene is TRBV2, the J gene TRBJ2-1; 10 bases align to TRBD1. Germline V gene data show CDR1 as SNHLY and CDR2 as FYNNEI. V lost 6 bases and J lost 9; bases outside the gene matches: 8. The CDR3 spans 14 residues. The CDR3 loop is CASRGDRGVAEQFF. Written as DNA, the CDR3 is TGTGCCAGCAGGGGGGACAGGGGAGTGGCTGAGCAGTTCTTC.

This clone was counted a single time. V and J are TRBV24-1 and TRBJ2-2; tentatively, D is TRBD2 (6 bases). Germline loops: CDR1 KGHDR, CDR2 SFDVKD. With 0 bases removed from V and 4 bases from J, the gap between germline ends came to 17 bases. The CDR3 spans 18 residues. In DNA form, the CDR3 reads TGTGCCACCAGTGATTTGCCCCAGCAGGGAGGAAGCACCGGGGAGCTGTTTTTT. Amino acid sequence: CATSDLPQQGGSTGELFF.

The chain has TRBV2 and TRBJ1-5, with 8 bases lining up with TRBD1. CDR1 is SNHLY, CDR2 FYNNEI, per germline. The CDR3 is 16 amino acids. V trimming: 0 bases; J trimming: 7 bases; junction bases outside the gene matches: 8. The CDR3 nucleotides read TGTGCCAGCAGTGAAGCGCTTGGACAGGGATCGCAGCCCCAGCATTTT. This codes for CASSEALGQGSQPQHF.

The chain employs TRBV5-4 and TRBJ2-5; 11 bases agree with TRBD1. The CDR3 runs to 16 residues. Trimming removed 4 bases from V and 5 bases from J; junction bases left unmatched: 10. Germline assignment: CDR1 SGHNT and CDR2 YYREEE (reference sequence). CDR3: CASSPSAGTGGETQYF. The CDR3 DNA follows: TGTGCCAGCAGCCCTTCTGCCGGGACAGGGGGGGAGACCCAGTACTTC.

The chain couples TRBV29-1 to TRBJ2-3; 10 nucleotides agree with TRBD2. There are 13 residues in the CDR3. After removal of 5 bases from V and 6 bases from J, the junction contained 5 bases not matched to a gene. CDR1 SQVTM and CDR2 ANQGSEA come from the germline V gene. Here the CDR3 reads CSVKSGRADTQYF. Written as DNA, the CDR3 is TGCAGCGTTAAGAGCGGGAGGGCCGATACGCAGTATTTT.

V usage is TRBV29-1 and J usage is TRBJ2-1, with TRBD1 as a possible D gene (5 bases). Germline CDR1 reads SQVTM; CDR2 reads ANQGSEA. The CDR3 runs to 15 residues. The V end was cut by 0 bases, the J end by 2 bases, with 11 bases between. As DNA, the CDR3 is TGCAGCGTTGAAGATCACAGGACACCCTACAATGAGCAGTTCTTC. Its translation: CSVEDHRTPYNEQFF.

The chain carries TRBV5-1 and TRBJ2-3; maybe TRBD1 (6 bases). V lost 3 bases to trimming and J lost 1 base, with 15 bases between them. The germline V gene has CDR1 SGHRS and CDR2 YFSETQ. This CDR3 region has 16 residues. CDR3 loop: CASSSTGILRTDTQYF. The CDR3 bases are TGCGCCAGCAGCTCCACAGGGATACTTCGCACAGATACGCAGTATTTT.

The chain carries TRBV5-1 and TRBJ1-2, with D hard to call. Between the trimmed V and J ends, which lost 0 bases and 1 base, there was a span of 7 bases. The CDR3 has 14 residues. Looked up from germline, CDR1 is SGHRS and CDR2 is YFSETQ. The CDR3 sequence: CASSLEAVNYGYTF. The CDR3, as DNA: TGCGCCAGCAGCTTGGAAGCGGTTAACTATGGCTACACCTTC.